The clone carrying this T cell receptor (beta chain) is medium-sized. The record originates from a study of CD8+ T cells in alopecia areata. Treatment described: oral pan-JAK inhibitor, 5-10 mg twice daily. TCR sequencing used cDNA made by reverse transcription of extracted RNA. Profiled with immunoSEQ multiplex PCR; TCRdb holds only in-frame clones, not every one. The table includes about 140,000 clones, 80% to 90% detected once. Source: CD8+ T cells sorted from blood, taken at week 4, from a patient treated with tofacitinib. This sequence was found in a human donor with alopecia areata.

CDR3 nucleotides: TGTGCCAGTAGTAGGACAGGGGGTCAGGAGACCCAGTACTTC. Translation: CASSRTGGQETQYF. The V and J genes are TRBV19 and TRBJ2-5, with 10 bases identical to TRBD1. V was pared by 4 bases and J by 5 bases, with 4 bases of the junction left unmatched. From germline, CDR1 is LNHDA and CDR2 SQIVND (reference sequence). The CDR3 extends over 14 amino acids.